This record concerns one T cell receptor (beta chain) sequence. Its target is not known. The sample is drawn from a study of CD8+CD57+ T cells in acquired aplastic anemia. Across the study: Quantities of DNA derived from sorted CD4+ and CD8+ cells averaged approximately 3 ug. Sequencing produced an average of about 10 million reads per healthy donor for CD4+ cells.

Regarding the study as a whole: Significant differences in CD8+ Simpson's diversity were not observed between patients and controls. Patients and controls were found to share approximately 31 CD8+ CDR3 sequences.

Genomic DNA, serving as template, underwent TCR beta VDJ and CDR3 profiling. Using its own MiXCR run on the reads, TCRdb lists one record per CDR3 protein. This sample has about 160,000 distinct CDR3 sequences, with around 40% found just once. The clonotype originates from a human donor in good health. Sequences were obtained from sorted CD4+, CD8+, or CD8+CD57+ T cells (not recorded which) from PBMCs.

DNA for the CDR3: TGTGCCAGCAGTTTAAGGCCCCGGGGGGTTTCGGCCCAGTACTTC. It encodes CASSLRPRGVSAQYF. The rearrangement uses TRBV6-5 and TRBJ2-5; 7 bases align to TRBD2. The V gene end was trimmed by 4 bases and the J gene end by 9 bases; junction bases not matched to a gene: 14. The germline V gene encodes CDR1 MNHEY and CDR2 SVGAGI. CDR3 length: 15 residues.